The 9 T cell receptor beta chains reported below all come from one sample, sequenced in a study of beta chain features in type 1 diabetes. The study, taken as a whole, reports: Patients with Type 1 diabetes showed moderately but significantly shorter TCRB CDR3s in all four CD4+ subsets.

Every bit of the isolated RNA underwent reverse transcription, so sequencing read expressed TCRB transcripts. Sequenced by immunoSEQ multiplex PCR; TCRdb stores in-frame clones only, minus some. The sample consists of 500,000 to 800,000 clones, 9.5% to 15% of them appearing once. These receptors have no known antigen. The sequencing input was naive CD4+ T cells from blood. The source is a man younger than 45 with type 1 diabetes.

This clone has just a few counts. For the CDR3, the DNA is TGTGCCAGCAGTTACAGGGGGGCATCTGGAAACACCATATATTTT. Residues: CASSYRGASGNTIYF. J is TRBJ1-3 and V is TRBV6-5, with D possibly being TRBD1 (6 bases). The V end was cut by 2 bases, the J end by 1 base, with 9 bases between. CDR1 and CDR2 from the germline V gene are MNHEY and SVGAGI. This CDR3 region has 15 residues.

A few counts support this clone. The CDR3 nucleotides are TGTGCCAGCAGCCGGTCAACCGGGACACCTGACATTCAGTACTTC. Translating it yields CASSRSTGTPDIQYF. The rearrangement joins TRBV5-6 to TRBJ2-4, with D perhaps matching TRBD1 (6 bases). The CDR3 has 15 amino acids. V was cut by 4 bases and J by 8 bases, with 19 bases left in between. Germline assignment: CDR1 SGHDT and CDR2 YYEEEE.

The J gene is TRBJ2-2, the V gene TRBV18; D unclear. Deletions cut 0 bases from V and 7 bases from J, with 3 bases between. Germline V gives CDR1 KGHSH, CDR2 LQKENI. The CDR3 spans 12 residues. CDR3 residues: CASSPPVGELFF. The CDR3 bases are TGTGCCAGCTCACCACCGGTCGGGGAGCTGTTTTTT. Complete variable domain (other parts from reference TRBV18 and TRBJ2-2): NAGVMQNPRHLVRRRGQEARLRCSPMKGHSHVYWYRQLPEEGLKFMVYLQKENIIDESGMPKERFSAEFPKEGPSILRIQQVVRGDSAAYFCASSPPVGELFFGEGSRLTVL.

This clone was observed a handful of times. The CDR3 region is CASSNRDYPTSISYNEQFF. The DNA for the CDR3 is TGTGCCAGTAGTAACCGGGACTATCCAACCAGTATCTCCTACAATGAGCAGTTCTTC. The V call is TRBV19, the J call TRBJ2-1, with 7 bases aligning to TRBD2. Looked up from germline, CDR1 is LNHDA and CDR2 is SQIVND (reference sequence). V lost 4 bases and J lost 0; bases outside the gene matches: 15. This CDR3 spans 19 amino acids.

This clone was observed a few times. V usage is TRBV10-3 and J usage is TRBJ1-1; D unclear. The length of the CDR3 is 13 residues. Between the trimmed V and J ends, which lost 9 bases and 1 base, there was a span of 12 bases. Germline CDR1 ENHRY, CDR2 SYGVKD. CDR3 coding DNA: TGTGCCATGAGAAGAAATCCGAACACTGAAGCTTTCTTT. The encoded protein is CAMRRNPNTEAFF.

V is TRBV25-1 and J is TRBJ2-3, with D possibly TRBD2 on 6 matching bases. This CDR3 is 14 amino acids long. V lost 3 bases and J 4 bases, leaving 11 bases between the germline ends. Germline CDR1 is MGHDK and CDR2 is SYGVNS. The CDR3 DNA sequence: TGTGCCAGCAGTGATACTAGCCGAGCAGATACGCAGTATTTT. This codes for CASSDTSRADTQYF.

This clone occurred a few times. The rearrangement links TRBV27 to TRBJ2-5, with D maybe TRBD2 (7 bases). This CDR3 contains 14 residues. The germline V gene encodes CDR1 MNHEY and CDR2 SMNVEV (reference sequence). V lost 2 bases, J lost 7 bases, and 14 bases lay in between. CDR3 sequence: CASSLAGGPGTQYF. CDR3 DNA: TGTGCCAGCAGTTTAGCCGGGGGGCCGGGGACCCAGTACTTC.

The chain uses TRBV6-5 and TRBJ1-5, with a possible D match to TRBD1 (5 bases). The V and J ends lost 5 bases and 6 bases respectively, with 11 bases between them. From germline, CDR1 is MNHEY and CDR2 SVGAGI. The CDR3 is 13 amino acids. CDR3 nucleotide sequence: TGTGCCAGCAGTGGTCAGGGAAGTCAGCCCCAGCATTTT. Its translation is CASSGQGSQPQHF.

V is TRBV5-4 and J is TRBJ2-5; TRBD1 or TRBD2 may be the D gene (5 bases each). This CDR3 region has 16 residues. V was trimmed by 6 bases and J by 2 bases, leaving 20 bases between them. CDR1 is SGHNT, CDR2 YYREEE, per germline (reference sequence). For the CDR3, the DNA is TGTGCCAGCACCCCTGGAGTGGGGCGCGGGCAAGAGACCCAGTACTTC. Translating it yields CASTPGVGRGQETQYF.